What follows is one T cell receptor (beta chain) and its context. The antigen remains unidentified. The sample is drawn from a study of T cell responses to AZD1222 COVID-19 vaccine. Overall study results and limits: Clonal diversity was possibly underestimated; the donors were predominantly white British and more often female.

Sequenced by immunoSEQ multiplex PCR; TCRdb stores in-frame clones only, minus some. Among 140,000 to 150,000 clones, more than 85% were seen once, and the ten largest hold roughly 9%. The CDR3 is 15 residues long. V gave up 5 bases and J gave up 4 bases; unmatched junction bases: 11. The germline CDR1 and CDR2 sequences are ENHRY and SYGVKD. The chain joins TRBV10-3 to TRBJ2-7; 7 nucleotides line up with TRBD1. This TCR was recovered from an adult in good health. Sequenced here: peripheral blood, sampled on day 0 of AZD1222 vaccination. The CDR3 nucleotides are TGTGCCATCAGTTCACGCTCTGGACAGGAGTACGAGCAGTACTTC. This translates into CAISSRSGQEYEQYF.